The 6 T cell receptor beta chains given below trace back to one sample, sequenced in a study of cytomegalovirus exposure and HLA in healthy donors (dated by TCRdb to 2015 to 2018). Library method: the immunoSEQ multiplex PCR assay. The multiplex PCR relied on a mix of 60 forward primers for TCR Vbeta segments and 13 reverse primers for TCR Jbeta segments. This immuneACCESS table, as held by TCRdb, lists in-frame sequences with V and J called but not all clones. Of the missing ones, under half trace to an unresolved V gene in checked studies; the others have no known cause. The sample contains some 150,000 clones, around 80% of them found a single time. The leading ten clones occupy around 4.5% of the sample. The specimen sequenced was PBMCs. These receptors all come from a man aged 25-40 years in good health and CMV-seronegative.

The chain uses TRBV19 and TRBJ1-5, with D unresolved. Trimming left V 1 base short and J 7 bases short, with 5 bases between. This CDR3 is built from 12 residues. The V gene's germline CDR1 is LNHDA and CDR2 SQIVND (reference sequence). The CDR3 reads CASSIAKQPQHF. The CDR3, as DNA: TGTGCCAGTAGTATAGCTAAGCAGCCCCAGCATTTT.

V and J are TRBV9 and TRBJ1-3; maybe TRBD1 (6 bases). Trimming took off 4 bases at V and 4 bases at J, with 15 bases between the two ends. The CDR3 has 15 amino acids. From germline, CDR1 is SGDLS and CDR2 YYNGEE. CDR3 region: CASSPDSFAGNTIYF. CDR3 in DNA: TGTGCCAGCAGCCCGGACAGCTTCGCCGGAAACACCATATATTTT.

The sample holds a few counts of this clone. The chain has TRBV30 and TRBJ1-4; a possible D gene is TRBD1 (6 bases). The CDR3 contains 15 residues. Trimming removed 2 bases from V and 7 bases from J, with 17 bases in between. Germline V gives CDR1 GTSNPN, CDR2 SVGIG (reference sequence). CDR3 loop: CAWSTPWGQGEKLFF. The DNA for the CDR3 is TGTGCCTGGAGTACCCCATGGGGGCAGGGTGAAAAACTGTTTTTT.

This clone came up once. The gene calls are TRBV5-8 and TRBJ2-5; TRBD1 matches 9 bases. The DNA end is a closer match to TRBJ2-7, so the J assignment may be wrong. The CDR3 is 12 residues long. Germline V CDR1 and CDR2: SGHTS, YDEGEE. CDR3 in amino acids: CAPRDRVYEQYF. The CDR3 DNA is TGTGCCCCCCGGGACAGGGTCTACGAGCAGTACTTC.

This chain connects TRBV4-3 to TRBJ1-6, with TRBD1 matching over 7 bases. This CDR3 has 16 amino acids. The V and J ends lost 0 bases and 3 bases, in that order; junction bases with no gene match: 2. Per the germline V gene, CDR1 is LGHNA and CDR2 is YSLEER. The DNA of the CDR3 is TGCGCCAGCAGCCAAGAGCACAGGGGCTATAATTCACCCCTCCACTTT. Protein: CASSQEHRGYNSPLHF.

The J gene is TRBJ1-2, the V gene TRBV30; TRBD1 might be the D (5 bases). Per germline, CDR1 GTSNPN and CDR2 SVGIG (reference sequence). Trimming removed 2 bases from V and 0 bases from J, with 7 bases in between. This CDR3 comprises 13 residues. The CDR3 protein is CAWSPTANYGYTF. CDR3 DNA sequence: TGTGCCTGGAGTCCGACAGCTAACTATGGCTACACCTTC.